The 20 T cell receptor beta chains below all came from one sample that was sequenced in a study of identical twins. TCRdb itself ran the 5' RACE reads through MiXCR, one entry per CDR3 protein. Altogether about 250,000 distinct CDR3 sequences are present, over 11% being singletons, with the ten largest covering 8.8%. The sequencing sample was made of memory (CD45RO+) T cells sorted from blood. The source of these receptors is a woman aged 18-29 years in good health.

The chain combines TRBV5-1 with TRBJ2-2; TRBD2 aligns across 8 bases. There are 13 residues in the CDR3. Trimming removed 4 bases from V and 6 bases from J; junction bases left unmatched: 2. Germline-derived CDR1 and CDR2 are SGHRS and YFSETQ. The CDR3 loop reads CASSREGAGELFF. The CDR3 bases are TGCGCCAGCAGCCGGGAGGGGGCCGGGGAGCTGTTTTTT.

J is TRBJ1-1 and V is TRBV27; no reliable D call. CDR1 and CDR2 from the germline V gene are MNHEY and SMNVEV (reference sequence). Trimming shortened V by 5 bases and J by 5 bases, and 15 bases separated the two germline ends. There are 14 residues in the CDR3. The chain's CDR3 is CASSPKWVETEAFF. CDR3 bases: TGTGCCAGCAGTCCTAAGTGGGTAGAAACTGAAGCTTTCTTT.

The V and J genes are TRBV30 and TRBJ2-7; D might be TRBD2 (6 bases). Germline V gives CDR1 GTSNPN, CDR2 SVGIG (reference sequence). V lost 2 bases and J 6 bases, leaving 11 bases between the germline ends. This CDR3 has 12 residues. The CDR3 coding sequence is TGTGCCTGGAGTCGGGAGTGGATCGAGCAGTACTTC. Translating gives CAWSREWIEQYF. Together with reference TRBV30 and TRBJ2-7, the CDR3 gives the full variable domain: SQTIHQWPATLVQPVGSPLSLECTVEGTSNPNLYWYRQAAGRGLQLLFYSVGIGQISSEVPQNLSASRPQDRQFILSSKKLLLSDSGFYLCAWSREWIEQYFGPGTRLTVT.

The chain is built from TRBV7-6 and TRBJ2-6; D unresolved. This CDR3 is 15 amino acids long. V was pared by 4 bases and J by 0 bases, with 7 bases between. Germline values: CDR1 SGHVS, CDR2 FNYEAQ. The CDR3 here is CASSSTFSGANVLTF. The CDR3 region has the DNA TGTGCCAGCAGCTCGACCTTCTCTGGGGCCAACGTCCTGACTTTC.

The chain's CDR3 is CSAGPIAGNIDEQFF. CDR3 in DNA: TGCAGTGCTGGCCCGATAGCGGGGAATATTGATGAGCAGTTCTTC. The J gene is TRBJ2-1, the V gene TRBV20-1, with 8 positions matching TRBD2. V lost 5 bases, J lost 8 bases, and 14 bases stayed unmatched. There are 15 residues in the CDR3. Germline V gene lookup returns CDR1 DFQATT and CDR2 SNEGSKA (reference sequence).

The V gene is TRBV10-2, the J gene TRBJ2-1; D gene uncertain. Trimming took off 4 bases at V and 7 bases at J, with 23 bases between the two ends. This CDR3 comprises 17 residues. The V gene's germline CDR1 is WSHSY and CDR2 SAAADI. This CDR3 reads CASSVRFLASSRNEQFF. The DNA of the CDR3 is TGCGCCAGCAGTGTTCGCTTTTTGGCGTCAAGCAGGAATGAGCAGTTCTTC.

There are a few counts of this clonotype. V usage is TRBV2 and J usage is TRBJ2-7, with 12 bases that match TRBD2. The V gene end was trimmed by 5 bases and the J gene end by 6 bases; junction bases not matched to a gene: 5. The CDR3 totals 14 residues. Germline CDR1 and CDR2: SNHLY and FYNNEI. CDR3 sequence: CASSPLAGGPEQYF. The DNA of the CDR3 is TGTGCCAGCAGTCCTCTAGCGGGGGGGCCCGAGCAGTACTTC.

This clonotype has just a few counts. The rearrangement uses TRBV6-2 or TRBV6-3 and TRBJ2-3; possibly TRBD1 or TRBD2 for D (5 bases each). The CDR3 length is 15 residues. Germline V gene lookup returns CDR1 MNHEY and CDR2 SVGEGT. Deletions cut 11 bases from V and 2 bases from J, with 20 bases between. The chain's CDR3 is CASCPRGGYTDTQYF. For the CDR3, the DNA is TGTGCCTCCTGTCCCCGGGGCGGTTACACAGATACGCAGTATTTT.

This clonotype was seen ten or more times. This chain joins TRBV5-6 and TRBJ2-7; D is ambiguous. Trimming took off 2 bases at V and 3 bases at J, with 9 bases between the two ends. The length of the CDR3 is 13 residues. Germline loops: CDR1 SGHDT, CDR2 YYEEEE. CDR3 nucleotide sequence: TGTGCCAGCAGCTTTAAGGCAATCTACGAGCAGTACTTC. Protein product: CASSFKAIYEQYF.

The chain has TRBV11-1 and TRBJ2-1; 13 positions agree with TRBD2. The germline gives CDR1 SGHAT, CDR2 FQDESV (reference sequence). This CDR3 is 20 amino acids long. V lost 5 bases and J lost 7; bases outside the gene matches: 20. The CDR3 DNA is TGTGCCAGCAGCCCACAATTCAGAGCCGGGACTAGCGGGATGAGAAATGAGCAGTTCTTC. It codes for CASSPQFRAGTSGMRNEQFF.

In this sample, this clonotype turned up many times. This chain links TRBV12-3 or TRBV12-4 with TRBJ1-4; no reliable D call. This CDR3 comprises 15 residues. With 6 bases removed from V and 0 bases from J, the gap between germline ends came to 11 bases. The CDR3 nucleotides are TGTGCCAGCAGCCTCTTCGGAGCAACTAATGAAAAACTGTTTTTT. Residues: CASSLFGATNEKLFF.

Many counts were recorded for this clonotype. This chain links TRBV12-3 or TRBV12-4 with TRBJ2-1; 8 bases are shared with TRBD2. The length of the CDR3 is 12 residues. J lost 8 bases, V lost 10 bases, and 7 bases had no gene match. The CDR3 region is CATSGGPHEQFF. CDR3 bases: TGTGCCACCTCGGGGGGGCCGCATGAGCAGTTCTTC.

This chain uses TRBV6-1 with TRBJ2-7; 7 bases align to TRBD2. This CDR3 contains 13 residues. The V gene end was trimmed by 7 bases and the J gene end by 6 bases; junction bases not matched to a gene: 9. The germline CDR1 and CDR2 sequences are MNHNS and SASEGT. CDR3 residues: CASTVRLACEQYF. For the CDR3, the DNA is TGTGCCAGCACCGTAAGACTAGCTTGCGAGCAGTACTTC.

This rearrangement joins TRBV12-3 or TRBV12-4 to TRBJ2-5; 7 bases match TRBD2. The CDR3 runs 13 residues. The trim removed 5 bases at V and 4 bases at J, leaving 4 bases unmatched. The CDR3 is CASSTSGGETQYF. In DNA, the CDR3 is TGTGCCAGCAGTACCTCGGGGGGAGAGACCCAGTACTTC.

The rearrangement joins TRBV11-2 to TRBJ1-2; 9 bases are a match to TRBD1. Per the germline V gene, CDR1 is SGHAT and CDR2 is FQNNGV. The CDR3 consists of 16 residues. V lost 1 base and J lost 2; bases outside the gene matches: 5. CDR3 bases: TGTGCCAGCAGCTTAGTTGGGACAGGGTCAAACTATGGCTACACCTTC. This translates into CASSLVGTGSNYGYTF.

At least ten counts were recorded for this clonotype. J is TRBJ2-3 and V is TRBV29-1; 7 nucleotides align to TRBD2. V trimming: 0 bases; J trimming: 0 bases; junction bases outside the gene matches: 6. Germline V gives CDR1 SQVTM, CDR2 ANQGSEA. CDR3 length equals 16 residues. The CDR3 nucleotides are TGCAGCGTTGAAGAGCGGGAGCGGGTGAGCACAGATACGCAGTATTTT. Protein: CSVEERERVSTDTQYF.

This clonotype has just a few counts. The chain combines TRBV9 with TRBJ1-4, with a tentative D call TRBD1 (5 bases). Germline V gene sequence: CDR1 SGDLS, CDR2 YYNGEE. The CDR3 has 15 amino acids. V was cut by 1 base and J by 5 bases, with 12 bases left in between. The CDR3 reads CASSVNVGGNEKLFF. The CDR3 DNA reads TGTGCCAGCAGCGTAAACGTCGGGGGGAATGAAAAACTGTTTTTT.

The chain links TRBV6-1 to TRBJ1-1; the match to TRBD1 covers 7 bases. Germline assignment: CDR1 MNHNS and CDR2 SASEGT. The CDR3 sequence is 16 residues long. V shed 8 bases, J shed 4 bases, and the junction held 16 bases outside the gene matches. The CDR3 DNA reads as TGTGCCAGCCGCCGGACAGGAGGAACTTCGGGCACTGAAGCTTTCTTT. Its protein product is CASRRTGGTSGTEAFF.

This clonotype appeared a few times. This chain connects TRBV7-2 to TRBJ1-5; D ambiguous. Trimming cost V 5 bases and J 5 bases, with 10 bases left between them. The CDR3 is 13 residues long. The germline CDR1 and CDR2 sequences are SGHTA and FQGNSA. The DNA for the CDR3 is TGTGCCAGCAGCGAGAATATCTATCAGCCCCAGCATTTT. Its protein is CASSENIYQPQHF. The whole variable domain, filled in from reference TRBV7-2 and TRBJ1-5, reads GAGVSQSPSNKVTEKGKDVELRCDPISGHTALYWYRQSLGQGLEFLIYFQGNSAPDKSGLPSDRFSAERTGGSVSTLTIQRTQQEDSAVYLCASSENIYQPQHFGDGTRLSIL.

The chain is built from TRBV20-1 and TRBJ1-5, with D unresolved. V lost 3 bases to trimming and J lost 2 bases, with 11 bases between them. The CDR3 consists of 14 residues. Germline V gene sequence: CDR1 DFQATT, CDR2 SNEGSKA (reference sequence). CDR3 loop: CSASTQPGNQPQHF. CDR3 in DNA: TGCAGTGCTAGTACACAACCCGGCAATCAGCCCCAGCATTTT.